This T cell receptor (beta chain) emerged from a study of blood T cell dynamics during melanoma immunotherapy. Whole-study context: Metastatic melanoma patients received first-line pembrolizumab or nivolumab plus ipilimumab.

Assay used: immunoSEQ multiplex PCR; TCRdb lists only in-frame clones, some missing. Here the sample spans about 10,000 clones, more than 70% being singletons. Regarding the study as a whole: PBMC repertoires of eventual disease-control patients split at W3 into clonality or diversity gains.

The time point denotes: week 3, after first cycle of checkpoint inhibitor. Response was assessed by RECIST 1.1 at 12 weeks, except a couple of rapid progressors. V lost 4 bases and J lost 4; bases outside the gene matches: 12. The CDR3 is made up of 18 amino acids. The germline gives CDR1 SEHNR, CDR2 FQNEAQ (reference sequence). On this clone itself: Its antigen remains unknown.

The chain is built from TRBV7-9 and TRBJ2-2; TRBD2 aligns across 10 bases. This TCR came from a human donor with melanoma. The source material was blood, sampled from a patient treated with checkpoint blockade. In DNA, the CDR3 is TGTGCCAGCAGCTCCCGGTGGGATAGCGGGAGGTCCACCGGGGAGCTGTTTTTT. It specifies CASSSRWDSGRSTGELFF. The full variable domain, completed using reference TRBV7-9 and TRBJ2-2, is DTGVSQNPRHKITKRGQNVTFRCDPISEHNRLYWYRQTLGQGPEFLTYFQNEAQLEKSRLLSDRFSAERPKGSFSTLEIQRTEQGDSAMYLCASSSRWDSGRSTGELFFGEGSRLTVL.